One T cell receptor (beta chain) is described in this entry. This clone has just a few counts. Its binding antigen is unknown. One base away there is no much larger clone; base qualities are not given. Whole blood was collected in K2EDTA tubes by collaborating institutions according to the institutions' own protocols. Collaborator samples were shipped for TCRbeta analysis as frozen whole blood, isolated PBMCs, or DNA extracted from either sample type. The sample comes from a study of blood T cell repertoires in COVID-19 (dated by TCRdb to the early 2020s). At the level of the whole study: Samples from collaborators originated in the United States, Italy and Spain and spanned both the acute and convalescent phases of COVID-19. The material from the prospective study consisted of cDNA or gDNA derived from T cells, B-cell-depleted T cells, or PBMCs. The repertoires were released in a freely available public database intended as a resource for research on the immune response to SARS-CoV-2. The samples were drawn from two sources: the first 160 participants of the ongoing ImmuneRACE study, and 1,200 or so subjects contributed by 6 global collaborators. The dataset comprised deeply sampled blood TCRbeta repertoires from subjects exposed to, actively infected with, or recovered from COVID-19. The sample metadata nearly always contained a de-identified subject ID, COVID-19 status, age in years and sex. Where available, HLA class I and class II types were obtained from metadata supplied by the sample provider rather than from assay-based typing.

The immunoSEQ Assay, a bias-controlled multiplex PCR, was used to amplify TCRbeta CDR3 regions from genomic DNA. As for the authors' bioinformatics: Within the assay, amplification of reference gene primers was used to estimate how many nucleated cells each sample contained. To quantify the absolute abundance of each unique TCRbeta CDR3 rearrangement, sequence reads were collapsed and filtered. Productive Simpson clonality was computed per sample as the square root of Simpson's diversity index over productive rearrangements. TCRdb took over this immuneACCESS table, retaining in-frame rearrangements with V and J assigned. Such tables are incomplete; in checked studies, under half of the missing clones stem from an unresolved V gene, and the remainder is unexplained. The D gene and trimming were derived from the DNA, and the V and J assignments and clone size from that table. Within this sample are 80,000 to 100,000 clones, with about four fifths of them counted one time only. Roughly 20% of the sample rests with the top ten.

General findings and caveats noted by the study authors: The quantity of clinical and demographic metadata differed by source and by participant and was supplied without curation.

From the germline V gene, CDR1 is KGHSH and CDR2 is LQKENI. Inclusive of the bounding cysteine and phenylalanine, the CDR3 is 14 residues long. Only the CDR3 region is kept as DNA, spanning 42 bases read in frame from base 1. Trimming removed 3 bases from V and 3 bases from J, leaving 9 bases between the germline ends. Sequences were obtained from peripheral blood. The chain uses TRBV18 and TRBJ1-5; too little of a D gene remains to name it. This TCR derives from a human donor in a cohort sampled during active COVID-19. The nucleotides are TGTGCCAGCTCACCCAGTGTGATCAATCAGCCCCAGCATTTT. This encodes CASSPSVINQPQHF.